This TCR beta chain originates from a study of blood T cell repertoires in COVID-19. On the study more broadly: Nucleic acid was either cDNA or gDNA, and it came from T cells, B-cell-depleted T cells, or PBMCs.

Clones were read by immunoSEQ multiplex PCR, and TCRdb kept only the in-frame ones, dropping some. The data contain a few hundred thousand clones, about 79% of them singletons. This CDR3 comprises 15 residues. V gene TRBV21-1 combines with J gene TRBJ1-4; the table's D call TRBD1 went unverified against the DNA. TRBV21-1 is labeled a pseudogene. Sequencing used PBMCs or T cells enriched from blood (not recorded which). This sequence originates from a woman aged 55-70 years who had recovered from COVID-19. CDR3 sequence: CASSRTGNRNEKLFF. The CDR3 nucleotides are TGTGCCAGCAGCAGGACAGGGAATCGGAATGAAAAACTGTTTTTT.